This entry describes one T cell receptor beta chain. It lacks a known antigen. Per-nucleotide qualities are absent, and no much larger clonotype sits a single base away. TCR beta libraries were generated from genomic DNA with the immunoSEQ kit, following the manufacturer's recommendations. For library preparation, a first multiplex PCR was performed with proprietary primers, followed by a second PCR in which unique barcodes were added, and bead cleanups were performed after each round. A kit-provided positive control reaction and a negative control reaction were included in every sample batch. The final libraries were assessed on an Agilent 4200 TapeStation D1000 ScreenTape, pooled by volume, and quantified by qPCR. Sequencing was performed on an Illumina NextSeq500 using a MidOutput 150-cycle cartridge, with 156 Read1 cycles, 15 Index1 cycles, and the kit custom primers. The pooled library was loaded at 0.8 to 1 pM with an approximately 18% PhiX control spike-in. In the authors' own workflow: The vendor-processed data were analyzed in R, and a clonotype was defined as all T cells that share the same CDR3 nucleotide sequence. In the clone abundance analyses, frequencies in each sample were normalized to that sample's 10,000 most abundant clones. Public T cell clones, which averaged fewer than five per sample, were excluded before analysis. An abundance difference of at least 32-fold between compartments was the criterion for calling clonotypes tumor-enriched or baseline blood-enriched. A beta-binomial differential abundance model was applied to find clonotypes that expanded or contracted between blood time points. Tumor-blood repertoire similarity was measured with the Baroni-Urbani and Buser coefficient, and groups were compared using two-tailed Wilcoxon tests in R. TCRdb stores this immuneACCESS table with in-frame sequences only. Part of the clones is absent; in the studies checked, under half of the shortfall reflects unresolved V genes, and no reason is known for the rest. V and J calls and clone size follow that table, whereas D and trimming were derived from the DNA. This sample lists tens of thousands of clones; roughly 80% were detected once. The ten biggest clones cover 25% to 40% of the sample.

Deletion took 1 base off V and 4 bases off J, with a span of 14 bases between the germline ends. The germline V gene encodes CDR1 GTSNPN and CDR2 SVGIG (reference sequence). From cysteine to phenylalanine, the CDR3 is 15 amino acids long. Of the read, only the CDR3 DNA is kept; its 45 bases are in frame from base 1. The time point label corresponds to: blood 4 weeks post-SBRT, at nephrectomy. The treatment or condition label of this sample denotes: 15 Gy SBRT to primary tumor, nephrectomy 4 weeks later. Samples came from a clinical trial, in which primary renal cell carcinomas received 15 Gy stereotactic body radiation therapy followed by nephrectomy 4 weeks later. To follow tumor-enriched clonotypes, peripheral blood was collected serially from radiation-treated patients at baseline and again at 2 weeks and 4 weeks after SBRT. All patients had renal cell carcinoma with clear cell pathology. The QIAamp DNA Blood Mini Kit (Qiagen) was used to prepare genomic DNA for TCR sequencing. The analyses included just those samples that passed every quality control check.

These data belong to a study of radiation and T cells in renal cell carcinoma (TCRdb year 2020). About the study as a whole: A total of around 53 samples underwent TCR beta sequencing, made up of some 26 tumors and roughly 27 peripheral blood samples. The last blood draw occurred 4 weeks after radiation, at the same time as nephrectomy. Across all 50 or so samples, several million unique CDR3 nucleotide sequences encoding some 3,000,000 unique CDR3 amino acid sequences were identified. General findings and caveats noted by the study authors: Because no pretreatment tumor biopsies were available, whether clonotypes were present in the tumor at baseline could not be determined. An increase in top tumor clonotypes in blood was observed from baseline to 2 weeks post-radiation, followed by contraction by 4 weeks, which was taken to suggest transient expansion of tumor-resident clones. Changes in the blood repertoire were not tracked past 4 weeks after treatment. With a single-armed trial design, the study had no way to address how radiation dose or scheduling affects the TCR repertoire.

The sequence is built from TRBV30 and TRBJ2-1; D gene: possibly TRBD1, on 5 matching bases. The sample was blood, taken from a patient whose treatment included radiotherapy and nephrectomy. The sequence derives from a man in his 60s with renal cell carcinoma. The CDR3 in this case is CAWSEGSGRYNEQFF. The nucleotides are TGTGCCTGGAGTGAGGGGTCTGGGCGGTACAATGAGCAGTTCTTC.